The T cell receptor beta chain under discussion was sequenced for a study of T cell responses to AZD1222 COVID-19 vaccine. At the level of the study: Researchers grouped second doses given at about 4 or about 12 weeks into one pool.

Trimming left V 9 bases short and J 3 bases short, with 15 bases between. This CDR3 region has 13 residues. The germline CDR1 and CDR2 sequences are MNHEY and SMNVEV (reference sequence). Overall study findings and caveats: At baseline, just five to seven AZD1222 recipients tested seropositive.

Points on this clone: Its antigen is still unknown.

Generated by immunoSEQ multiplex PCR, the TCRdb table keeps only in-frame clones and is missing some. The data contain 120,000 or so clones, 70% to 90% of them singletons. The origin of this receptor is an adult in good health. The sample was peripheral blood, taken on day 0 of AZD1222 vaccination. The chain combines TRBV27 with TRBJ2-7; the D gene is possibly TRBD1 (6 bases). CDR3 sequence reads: CASAQGLGYEQYF. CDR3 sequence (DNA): TGTGCCAGTGCGCAGGGGTTGGGCTACGAGCAGTACTTC.